The 24 T cell receptor beta chains listed next were all sequenced from one sample in a study of T-cell memory formation after mild COVID-19. TCRdb re-called the 5' RACE reads through MiXCR, storing one row per CDR3 protein. Among about 320,000 distinct CDR3 sequences listed, roughly an eighth were seen once. The sample was PBMCs or a T cell subset sorted from them (not recorded which). Receptors were obtained from a man aged 18 to 30 who had mild COVID-19 (a few samples of this study predate the infection). Cell type and time point are not known.

This rearrangement joins TRBV7-9 to TRBJ1-3; D remains ambiguous. From germline, CDR1 is SEHNR and CDR2 FQNEAQ (reference sequence). CDR3 length: 16 residues. V shed 1 base and J shed 0 bases, with 10 bases lying between them. The CDR3 protein is CASSLGLWVSGNTIYF. The DNA of the CDR3 is TGTGCCAGCAGCTTAGGCCTCTGGGTCTCTGGAAACACCATATATTTT.

This clonotype was recorded at least ten times. The chain recombines TRBV12-3 or TRBV12-4 with TRBJ1-2; no clear D. Trimming stripped 3 bases from V and 2 bases from J, with 13 bases between. The CDR3 loop spans 15 amino acids. The chain's CDR3 is CASSFTWQRNYGYTF. In DNA, the CDR3 is TGTGCCAGCAGTTTTACGTGGCAGCGGAACTATGGCTACACCTTC.

Remarks on this clonotype: A read error is likely, as this CDR3 ends without the conserved phenylalanine or tryptophan. The rearrangement joins TRBV7-2 to TRBJ2-7; TRBD1 or TRBD2 may be the D gene (5 bases each). Germline values: CDR1 SGHTA, CDR2 FQGNSA. Trimming took off 1 base at V and 0 bases at J, with 7 bases between the two ends. The CDR3 is made up of 14 amino acids. Here the CDR3 DNA reads TGTGCCAGCAGCTTAGGGGACGACTCCTACGAGCAGTACATC. This codes for CASSLGDDSYEQYI.

The rearrangement joins TRBV27 to TRBJ2-7, with D perhaps given as TRBD1 or TRBD2 (5 bases each). Trimming took 2 bases from V and 5 from J, leaving 10 bases between them. This CDR3 contains 13 residues. Germline V lookup: CDR1 MNHEY, CDR2 SMNVEV (reference sequence). CDR3 residues: CASSLKGSNEQYF. Here the CDR3 DNA reads TGTGCCAGCAGTTTAAAGGGGAGCAACGAGCAGTACTTC.

J is TRBJ1-3 and V is TRBV6-5; the D is unclear. The CDR3 is 14 residues long. The V end was cut by 2 bases, the J end by 4 bases, with 9 bases between. CDR1 is MNHEY and CDR2 is SVGAGI in the germline V gene. CDR3 sequence reads: CASSYGWGGNTIYF. CDR3 DNA sequence: TGTGCCAGCAGTTACGGATGGGGAGGAAACACCATATATTTT.

Only a few counts were recorded for this clonotype. J is TRBJ2-3 and V is TRBV5-1; 10 positions match TRBD2. This CDR3 spans 16 amino acids. V dropped 2 bases and J dropped 2; count of bases not matched to a gene: 5. Germline V gives CDR1 SGHRS, CDR2 YFSETQ. In nucleotides, the CDR3 is TGCGCCAGCAGCTTTAGCGGGGGGTTTATCACAGATACGCAGTATTTT. This sequence encodes CASSFSGGFITDTQYF.

The chain employs TRBV7-8 and TRBJ2-4; D remains unclear. V lost 0 bases and J 9 bases, leaving 12 bases between the germline ends. Per germline, CDR1 SGHVS and CDR2 FQNEAQ. The CDR3 sequence is 14 residues long. This chain's CDR3 is CASSLAMQFSIQYF. CDR3 in DNA: TGTGCCAGCAGCTTAGCTATGCAGTTTAGCATTCAGTACTTC.

Turning to this clonotype: One junction end disagrees with the germline gene, perhaps due to a read error. The chain employs TRBV5-1 and TRBJ2-1, with D perhaps TRBD2 (7 bases). Germline lookup yields CDR1 SGHRS and CDR2 YFSETQ. The CDR3 is 14 residues long. CDR3 coding DNA: TGCTCCAGCAGCTTGGCCATGGCGGGGGCAGAGCAGTTCTTC. Residues: CSSSLAMAGAEQFF.

This clonotype was picked up a small number of times. V and J are TRBV7-6 and TRBJ2-2; D ambiguous. Germline values: CDR1 SGHVS, CDR2 FNYEAQ. The CDR3 is made up of 16 amino acids. Trimming shortened V by 2 bases and J by 3 bases, and 13 bases separated the two germline ends. CDR3 protein: CASSLSAGADTGELFF. For the CDR3, the DNA is TGTGCCAGCAGCTTAAGTGCAGGCGCGGACACCGGGGAGCTGTTTTTT.

In its sample, this clonotype was seen a few times. This chain connects TRBV5-1 to TRBJ1-2; D gene ambiguous. Germline values: CDR1 SGHRS, CDR2 YFSETQ. The CDR3 covers 13 residues. The V end was cut by 0 bases, the J end by 7 bases, with 10 bases between. This chain's CDR3 is CASSLDPSRGYTF. The CDR3 nucleotides are TGCGCCAGCAGCTTGGACCCGAGCCGTGGCTACACCTTC. Full variable domain (remainder filled in from reference TRBV5-1 and TRBJ1-2): KAGVTQTPRYLIKTRGQQVTLSCSPISGHRSVSWYQQTPGQGLQFLFEYFSETQRNKGNFPGRFSGRQFSNSRSEMNVSTLELGDSALYLCASSLDPSRGYTFGSGTRLTVV.

This clonotype was recorded a few times. The V and J genes are TRBV6-2 or TRBV6-3 and TRBJ1-1; weak D call: TRBD1 (6 bases). The CDR3 has 15 residues. The V and J ends lost 2 bases and 1 base respectively, with 11 bases between them. CDR1 MNHEY and CDR2 SVGEGT come from the germline V gene. CDR3 DNA: TGTGCCAGCAGTTACGTGAAAGGGGGGAACACTGAAGCTTTCTTT. Translation gives CASSYVKGGNTEAFF.

J is TRBJ2-2 and V is TRBV9, with no clear D. Germline V CDR1 and CDR2: SGDLS, YYNGEE. The V gene lost 4 bases and the J gene lost 0 bases, with 13 bases spanning the gap. This CDR3 is built from 16 residues. Here the CDR3 DNA reads TGTGCCAGCAGCTCAGATCCCCCCCCGAACACCGGGGAGCTGTTTTTT. Encoded protein: CASSSDPPPNTGELFF.

The chain combines TRBV6-5 with TRBJ2-7; 7 bases agree with TRBD2. The CDR3 is 12 amino acids. Germline V gene sequence: CDR1 MNHEY, CDR2 SVGAGI. Trimming removed 4 bases from V and 6 bases from J; junction bases left unmatched: 3. The CDR3 loop is CASSSGGSEQYV. The DNA of the CDR3 is TGTGCCAGCAGTTCGGGGGGATCCGAGCAGTACGTC.

In its sample, this clonotype was seen a few times. The genes are TRBV5-1 and TRBJ2-2, with 11 bases fitting TRBD1. The CDR3 covers 16 residues. V lost 7 bases to trimming and J lost 3 bases; unmatched junction nucleotides: 8. Per the germline V gene, CDR1 is SGHRS and CDR2 is YFSETQ. The CDR3 sequence is CASYSDRGPDTGELFF. CDR3 DNA sequence: TGCGCCAGCTATTCGGACAGGGGGCCTGACACCGGGGAGCTGTTTTTT.

The CDR3 region has the DNA TGTGCCAGTACCCCTCCCGGCGGGGGGTCTCTGTATACGCAGTATTTT. Translated: CASTPPGGGSLYTQYF. The chain couples TRBV19 to TRBJ2-3, with 8 bases matching TRBD2. The CDR3 spans 16 residues. Germline V lookup: CDR1 LNHDA, CDR2 SQIVND (reference sequence). Unmatched junction bases numbered 16, after V lost 7 bases and J lost 7 bases.

The chain links TRBV12-3 or TRBV12-4 to TRBJ2-5; 8 bases map to TRBD2. After removal of 5 bases from V and 5 bases from J, the junction contained 10 bases not matched to a gene. This CDR3 is 15 amino acids long. The DNA of the CDR3 is TGTGCCAGCAGTACCCGTAGCGGGGTCCGGGAGACCCAGTACTTC. Translated, it gives CASSTRSGVRETQYF.

The V call is TRBV29-1, the J call TRBJ1-1; 8 positions match TRBD1. With 1 base clipped from V and 5 bases from J, the junction kept 6 bases outside the gene matches. This CDR3 comprises 14 residues. The germline CDR1 and CDR2 sequences are SQVTM and ANQGSEA. The CDR3 spells CSVEAGQGGTEAFF. DNA of the CDR3: TGCAGCGTTGAAGCCGGACAGGGTGGAACTGAAGCTTTCTTT.

The J gene is TRBJ2-7, the V gene TRBV20-1, with a possible D match to TRBD1 (6 bases). Trimming cost V 5 bases and J 2 bases, with 16 bases left between them. Germline CDR1 reads DFQATT; CDR2 reads SNEGSKA (reference sequence). The CDR3 totals 14 residues. The CDR3 DNA follows: TGCAGTGCTCCCGGGACACTGACACCCTACGAGCAGTACGTC. It is translated as CSAPGTLTPYEQYV.

The chain carries TRBV18 and TRBJ2-3, with 9 bases matching TRBD1. CDR1 is KGHSH and CDR2 is LQKENI in the germline V gene. V gave up 2 bases and J gave up 3 bases; unmatched junction bases: 12. The CDR3 totals 18 residues. The chain's CDR3 is CASSPVGGQGLGTDTQYF. CDR3 nucleotide sequence: TGTGCCAGCTCACCAGTCGGGGGACAGGGACTTGGGACAGATACGCAGTATTTT.

The table lists this clonotype with a few counts. The V and J genes are TRBV6-2 or TRBV6-3 and TRBJ2-1; D gene uncertain. Per the germline V gene, CDR1 is MNHEY and CDR2 is SVGEGT. V was clipped by 4 bases and J by 10 bases, with 5 bases between them. The CDR3 loop spans 10 amino acids. CDR3 sequence: CASSSGEQFF. In DNA, the CDR3 is TGTGCCAGCAGTTCCGGGGAGCAGTTCTTC.

This clonotype was counted a few times. The chain uses TRBV10-2 and TRBJ2-7; D may match TRBD1 or TRBD2 (5 bases each). The CDR3 extends over 15 amino acids. Trimming removed 0 bases from V and 0 bases from J, with 9 bases in between. CDR1 is WSHSY and CDR2 is SAAADI in the germline V gene. CDR3 protein: CASSESGRSSYEQYF. CDR3 nucleotides: TGCGCCAGCAGTGAGTCGGGACGGTCCTCCTACGAGCAGTACTTC.

CDR3 protein: CSARDSDSRNTIYF. The CDR3 region has the DNA TGCAGTGCTAGAGATTCTGACAGTCGGAACACCATATATTTT. The gene calls are TRBV20-1 and TRBJ1-3; perhaps TRBD1 as D (5 bases). The CDR3 has 14 residues. The V end was cut by 0 bases, the J end by 7 bases, with 13 bases between. Looked up from germline, CDR1 is DFQATT and CDR2 is SNEGSKA (reference sequence).

The chain recombines TRBV6-6 with TRBJ2-7; D may be TRBD1 (6 bases). The CDR3 is 14 amino acids. The V and J ends lost 6 bases and 2 bases respectively, with 14 bases between them. Germline loops: CDR1 MNHNY, CDR2 SVGAGI (reference sequence). CDR3 DNA: TGTGCCAGCAGCCCTGACAGGATTACCTACGAGCAGTACTTC. Residues: CASSPDRITYEQYF.

This clonotype was found once. The chain joins TRBV12-3 or TRBV12-4 to TRBJ2-7; D is possibly TRBD1 (5 bases). This CDR3 is 13 amino acids long. Trimming removed 6 bases from V and 3 bases from J, with 12 bases in between. In DNA, the CDR3 is TGTGCCAGCAGCCCCCGGACAAACTACGAGCAGTACTTC. It codes for CASSPRTNYEQYF.